Described below is a single T cell receptor beta chain sequence and its context. The repertoire was sequenced with immunoSEQ multiplex PCR; TCRdb's copy has only in-frame clones and lacks some. The data hold about 150,000 clones, with roughly 79% observed a single time. The sample belongs to a study of blood T cell repertoires in COVID-19. The wider study: T cells, B-cell-depleted T cells, or PBMCs provided the cDNA or gDNA that served as material.

The germline V gene encodes CDR1 MDHEN and CDR2 SYDVKM. The V end was cut by 3 bases, the J end by 4 bases, with 15 bases between. The CDR3 is 15 residues long. The origin of this receptor is a middle-aged man with active or convalescent COVID-19. Sequenced material: peripheral blood. The V gene is TRBV28, the J gene TRBJ2-5; perhaps TRBD2 as D (7 bases). The CDR3 here is CASSFPGEGVETQYF. The CDR3 DNA reads as TGTGCCAGCAGTTTCCCAGGGGAGGGAGTAGAGACCCAGTACTTC.